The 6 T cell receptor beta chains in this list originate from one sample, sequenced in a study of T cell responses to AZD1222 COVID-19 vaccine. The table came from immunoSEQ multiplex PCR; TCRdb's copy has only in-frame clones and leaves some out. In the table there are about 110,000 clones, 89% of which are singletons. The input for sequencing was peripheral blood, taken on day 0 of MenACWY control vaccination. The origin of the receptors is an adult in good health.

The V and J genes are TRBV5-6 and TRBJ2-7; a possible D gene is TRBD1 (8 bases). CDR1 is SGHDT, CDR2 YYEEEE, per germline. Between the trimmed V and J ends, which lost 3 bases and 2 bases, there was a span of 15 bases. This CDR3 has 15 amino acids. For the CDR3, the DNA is TGTGCCAGCAGCTGGGGAGGGACAGGAACCTACGAGCAGTACTTC. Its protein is CASSWGGTGTYEQYF.

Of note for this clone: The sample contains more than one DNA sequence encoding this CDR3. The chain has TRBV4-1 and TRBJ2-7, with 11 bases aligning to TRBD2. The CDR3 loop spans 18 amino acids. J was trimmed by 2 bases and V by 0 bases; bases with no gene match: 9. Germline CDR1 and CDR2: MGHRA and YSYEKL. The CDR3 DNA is TGCGCCAGCAGCCAAGAGGGGTCACTAGCGGGGGAGACCTACGAGCAGTACTTC. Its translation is CASSQEGSLAGETYEQYF.

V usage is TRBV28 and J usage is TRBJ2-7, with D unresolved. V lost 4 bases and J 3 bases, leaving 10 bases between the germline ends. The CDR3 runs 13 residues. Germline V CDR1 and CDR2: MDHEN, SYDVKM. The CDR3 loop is CASSSGQIYEQYF. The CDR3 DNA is TGTGCCAGCAGTTCGGGTCAAATCTACGAGCAGTACTTC.

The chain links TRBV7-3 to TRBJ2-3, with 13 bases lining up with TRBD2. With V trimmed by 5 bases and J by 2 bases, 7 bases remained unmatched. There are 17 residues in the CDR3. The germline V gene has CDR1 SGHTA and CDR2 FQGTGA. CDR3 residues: CASSPSGLAGYTDTQYF. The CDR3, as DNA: TGTGCCAGCAGCCCCTCGGGACTAGCGGGGTACACAGATACGCAGTATTTT.

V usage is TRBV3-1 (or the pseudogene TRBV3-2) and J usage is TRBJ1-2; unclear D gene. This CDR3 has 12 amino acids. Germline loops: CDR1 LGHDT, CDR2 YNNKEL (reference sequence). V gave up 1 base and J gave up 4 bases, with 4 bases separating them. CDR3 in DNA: TGTGCCAGCAGCCAAGTCAGCTATGGCTACACCTTC. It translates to CASSQVSYGYTF.

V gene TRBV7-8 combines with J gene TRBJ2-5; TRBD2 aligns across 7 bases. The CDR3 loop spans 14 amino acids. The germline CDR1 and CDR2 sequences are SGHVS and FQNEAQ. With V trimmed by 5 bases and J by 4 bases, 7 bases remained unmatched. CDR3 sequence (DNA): TGTGCCAGCAGCATGACTAGCTGGCGAGAGACCCAGTACTTC. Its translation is CASSMTSWRETQYF.